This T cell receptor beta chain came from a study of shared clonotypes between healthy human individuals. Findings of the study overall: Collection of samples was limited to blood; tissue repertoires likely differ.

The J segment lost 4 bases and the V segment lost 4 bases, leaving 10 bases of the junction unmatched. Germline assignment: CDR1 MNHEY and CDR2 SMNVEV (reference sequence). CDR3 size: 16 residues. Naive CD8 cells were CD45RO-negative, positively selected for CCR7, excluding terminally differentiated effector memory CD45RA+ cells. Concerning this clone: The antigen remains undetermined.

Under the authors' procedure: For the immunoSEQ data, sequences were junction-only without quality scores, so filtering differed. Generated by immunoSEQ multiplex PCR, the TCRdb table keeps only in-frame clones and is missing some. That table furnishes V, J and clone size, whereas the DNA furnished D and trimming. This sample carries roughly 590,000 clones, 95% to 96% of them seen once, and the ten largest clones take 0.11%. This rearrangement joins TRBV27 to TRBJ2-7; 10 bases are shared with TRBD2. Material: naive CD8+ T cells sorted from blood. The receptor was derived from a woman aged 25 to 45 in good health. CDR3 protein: CASSSGLAKPLYEQYF. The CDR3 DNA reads TGTGCCAGCAGTTCGGGACTAGCGAAGCCCTTGTACGAGCAGTACTTC.